This TCR beta chain was found in a study of spatial heterogeneity in lung cancer. Time point here: sample taken at primary tumor resection. The donors comprised about 70 untreated early-stage non-small cell lung cancer patients. Extraction of whole RNA from tumor, nontumor lung or frozen PBMC preceded unsorted sequencing. A unique molecular identifier was attached to every TCR cDNA molecule. TCRdb re-called the 5' RACE reads with MiXCR, one entry per CDR3 protein. The sample yields about 23,000 distinct CDR3 sequences, around 3.2% seen once. This clonotype showed up many times. Its antigen is undetermined. At one end the junction does not follow the germline gene, possibly because of a read error. Germline loops: CDR1 LGHDT, CDR2 YNNKEL (reference sequence). This CDR3 spans 12 amino acids. Points from the study as a whole: Ubiquitous expanded tumor TCRs were seen in blood more at resection than at follow-up.

Sequenced material: PBMCs, taken at surgery. This receptor was obtained from a female donor with early-stage non-small cell lung cancer. The J gene is TRBJ1-5, the V gene TRBV3-1; tentative D call: TRBD1 (6 bases). DNA for the CDR3: TGTGCCAGCAGCCAAGGCGGACAGCCCCGGCATTTT. As protein: CASSQGGQPRHF.